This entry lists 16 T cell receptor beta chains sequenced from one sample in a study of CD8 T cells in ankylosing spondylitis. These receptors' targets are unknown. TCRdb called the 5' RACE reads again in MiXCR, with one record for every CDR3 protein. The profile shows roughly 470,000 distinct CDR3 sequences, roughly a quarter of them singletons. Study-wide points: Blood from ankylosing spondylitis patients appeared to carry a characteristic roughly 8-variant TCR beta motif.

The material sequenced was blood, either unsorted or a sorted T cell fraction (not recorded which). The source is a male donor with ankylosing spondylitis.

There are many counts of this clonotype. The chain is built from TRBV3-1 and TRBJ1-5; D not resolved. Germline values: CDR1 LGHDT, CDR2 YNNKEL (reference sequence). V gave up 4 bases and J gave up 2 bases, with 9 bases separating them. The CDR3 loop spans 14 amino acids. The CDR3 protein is CASSRGAGNQPQHF. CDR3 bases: TGTGCCAGCAGCCGGGGTGCGGGCAATCAGCCCCAGCATTTT.

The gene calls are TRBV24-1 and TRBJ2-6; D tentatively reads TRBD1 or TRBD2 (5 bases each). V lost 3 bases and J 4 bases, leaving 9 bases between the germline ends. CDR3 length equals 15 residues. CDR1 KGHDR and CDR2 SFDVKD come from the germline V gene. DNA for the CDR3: TGTGCCACCAGTGATCACAGGAGGGGGGCCAACGTCCTGACTTTC. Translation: CATSDHRRGANVLTF.

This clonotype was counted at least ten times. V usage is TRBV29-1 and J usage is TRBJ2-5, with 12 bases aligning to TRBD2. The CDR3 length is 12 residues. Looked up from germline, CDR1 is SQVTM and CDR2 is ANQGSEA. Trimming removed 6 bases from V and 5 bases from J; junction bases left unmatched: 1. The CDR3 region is CSVLAGGETQYF. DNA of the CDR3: TGCAGCGTCCTAGCGGGAGGGGAGACCCAGTACTTC.

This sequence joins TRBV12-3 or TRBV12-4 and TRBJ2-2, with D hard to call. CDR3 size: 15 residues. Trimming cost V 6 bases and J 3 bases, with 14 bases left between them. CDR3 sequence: CASSFHPPDTGELFF. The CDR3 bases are TGTGCCAGCAGCTTCCATCCCCCGGACACCGGGGAGCTGTTTTTT.

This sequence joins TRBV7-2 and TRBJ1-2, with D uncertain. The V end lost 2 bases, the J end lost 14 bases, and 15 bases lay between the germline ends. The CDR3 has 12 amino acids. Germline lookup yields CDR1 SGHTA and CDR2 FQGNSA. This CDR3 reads CASSLSAAKPTF. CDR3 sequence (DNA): TGTGCCAGCAGCTTATCGGCAGCCAAGCCAACCTTC.

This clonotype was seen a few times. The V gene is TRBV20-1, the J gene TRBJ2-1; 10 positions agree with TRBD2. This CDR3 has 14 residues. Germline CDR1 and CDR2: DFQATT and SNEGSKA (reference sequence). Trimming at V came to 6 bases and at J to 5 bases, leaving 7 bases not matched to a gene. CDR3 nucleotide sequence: TGCAGTGCCAGGGCTAGCGGGAGAGACAATGAGCAGTTCTTC. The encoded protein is CSARASGRDNEQFF.

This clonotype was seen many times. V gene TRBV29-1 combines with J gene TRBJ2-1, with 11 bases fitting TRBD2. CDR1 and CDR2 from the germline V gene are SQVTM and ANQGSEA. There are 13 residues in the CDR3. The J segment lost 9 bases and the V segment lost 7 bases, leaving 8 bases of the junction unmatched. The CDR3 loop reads CSGQGTSGLEQFF. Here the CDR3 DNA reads TGCAGCGGACAAGGGACTAGCGGCCTTGAGCAGTTCTTC.

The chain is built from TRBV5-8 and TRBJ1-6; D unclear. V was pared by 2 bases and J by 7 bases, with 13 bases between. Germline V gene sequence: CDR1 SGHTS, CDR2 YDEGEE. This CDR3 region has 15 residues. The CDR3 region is CASSFKEALNSPLHF. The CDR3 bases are TGTGCCAGCAGCTTCAAGGAGGCGCTGAATTCACCCCTCCACTTT.

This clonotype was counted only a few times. CDR3 sequence: CAISGVDRDDGYTF. CDR3 nucleotide sequence: TGTGCCATCAGTGGCGTGGACAGGGATGATGGCTACACCTTC. V and J are TRBV10-3 and TRBJ1-2, with TRBD1 matching over 8 bases. Germline V gene data show CDR1 as ENHRY and CDR2 as SYGVKD. The CDR3 is made up of 14 amino acids. J gave up 6 bases and V 4 bases, and 7 bases lay outside the gene matches.

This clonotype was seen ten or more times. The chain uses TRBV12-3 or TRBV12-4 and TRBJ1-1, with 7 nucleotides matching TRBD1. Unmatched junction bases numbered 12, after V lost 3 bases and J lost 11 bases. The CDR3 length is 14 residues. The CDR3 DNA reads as TGTGCCAGCAGTTTCGGACAGGCCCTAAATGGGGCTTTCTTT. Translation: CASSFGQALNGAFF.

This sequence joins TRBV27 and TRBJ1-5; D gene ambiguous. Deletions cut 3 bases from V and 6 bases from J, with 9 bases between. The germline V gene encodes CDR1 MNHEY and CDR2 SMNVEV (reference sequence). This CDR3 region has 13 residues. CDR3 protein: CASSFRVFQPQHF. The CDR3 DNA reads TGTGCCAGCAGTTTTAGGGTTTTTCAGCCCCAGCATTTT.

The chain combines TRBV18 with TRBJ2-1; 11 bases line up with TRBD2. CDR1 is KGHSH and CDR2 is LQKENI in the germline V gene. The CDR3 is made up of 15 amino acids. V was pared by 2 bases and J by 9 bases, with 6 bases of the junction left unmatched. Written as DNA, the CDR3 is TGTGCCAGCTCACCAGAGACTAGCGGGACTAGTGAGCAGTTCTTC. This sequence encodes CASSPETSGTSEQFF.

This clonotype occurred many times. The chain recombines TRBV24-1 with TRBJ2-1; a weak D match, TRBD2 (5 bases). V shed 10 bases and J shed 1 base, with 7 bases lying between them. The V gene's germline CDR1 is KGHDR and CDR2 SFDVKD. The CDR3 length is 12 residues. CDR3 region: CATGSSYNEQFF. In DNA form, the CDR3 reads TGTGCCACTGGGAGTTCCTACAATGAGCAGTTCTTC.

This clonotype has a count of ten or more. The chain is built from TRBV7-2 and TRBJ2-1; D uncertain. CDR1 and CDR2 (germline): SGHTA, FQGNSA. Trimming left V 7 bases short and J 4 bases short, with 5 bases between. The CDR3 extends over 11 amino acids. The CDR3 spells CASTGYNEQFF. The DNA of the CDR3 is TGTGCCAGCACGGGTTACAATGAGCAGTTCTTC.

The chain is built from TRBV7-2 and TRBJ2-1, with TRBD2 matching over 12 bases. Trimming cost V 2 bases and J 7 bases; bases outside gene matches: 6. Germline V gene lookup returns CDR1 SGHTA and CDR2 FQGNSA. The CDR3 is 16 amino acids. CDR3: CASSLPLAGGRNEQFF. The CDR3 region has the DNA TGTGCCAGCAGCTTACCCCTAGCGGGAGGGAGGAATGAGCAGTTCTTC. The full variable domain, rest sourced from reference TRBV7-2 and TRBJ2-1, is GAGVSQSPSNKVTEKGKDVELRCDPISGHTALYWYRQSLGQGLEFLIYFQGNSAPDKSGLPSDRFSAERTGGSVSTLTIQRTQQEDSAVYLCASSLPLAGGRNEQFFGPGTRLTVL.

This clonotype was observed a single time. CDR3 nucleotides: TGCAGTGCTAGTGAAGACGTCTTCACTGAAGCTTTCTTT. This translates into CSASEDVFTEAFF. This chain links TRBV20-1 with TRBJ1-1; D call uncertain. V shed 3 bases and J shed 4 bases, with 12 bases lying between them. The length of the CDR3 is 13 residues. CDR1 and CDR2 from the germline V gene are DFQATT and SNEGSKA (reference sequence).